The entry below gives a single TCR beta chain sequence along with its context. The sample comes from a study of PD-1 blockade in classical Hodgkin lymphoma. Germline V gene sequence: CDR1 MNHEY, CDR2 SMNVEV (reference sequence). V was shortened by 7 bases and J by 1 base, with 9 bases between the two germline ends. CDR3 length equals 13 residues. Time point here: cycle 4 day 1 (C4D1), after five to seven weeks of nivolumab. Every patient had relapsed following autologous stem cell transplantation, and cohorts differed in brentuximab vedotin exposure. Data came from immunoSEQ multiplex PCR; TCRdb stores just in-frame clones and leaves some out. This repertoire shows 100,000 or so clones, around nine tenths found once; its top ten account for approximately 2.9%.

Sequencing was performed on peripheral blood mononuclear cells (PBMCs), taken before the fourth cycle of nivolumab. V and J are TRBV27 and TRBJ2-3; unclear D gene. The sequence derives from a human donor with classical Hodgkin lymphoma. The CDR3 here is CASNERGTDTQYF. In nucleotides, the CDR3 is TGTGCCAGCAACGAACGGGGCACAGATACGCAGTATTTT.